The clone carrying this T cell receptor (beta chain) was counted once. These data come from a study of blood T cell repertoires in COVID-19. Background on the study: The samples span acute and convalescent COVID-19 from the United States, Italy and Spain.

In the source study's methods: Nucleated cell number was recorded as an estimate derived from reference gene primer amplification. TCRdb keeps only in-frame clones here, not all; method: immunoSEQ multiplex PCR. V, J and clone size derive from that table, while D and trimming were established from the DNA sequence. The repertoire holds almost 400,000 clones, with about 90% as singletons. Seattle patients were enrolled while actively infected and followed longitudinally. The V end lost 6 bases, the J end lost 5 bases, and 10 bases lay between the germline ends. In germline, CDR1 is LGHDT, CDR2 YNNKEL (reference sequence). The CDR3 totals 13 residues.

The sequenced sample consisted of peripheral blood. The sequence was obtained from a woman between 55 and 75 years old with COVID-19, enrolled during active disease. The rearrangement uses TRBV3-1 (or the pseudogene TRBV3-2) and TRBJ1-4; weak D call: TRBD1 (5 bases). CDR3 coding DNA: TGTGCCAGCAGTCTGGGGGGGAATGAAAAACTGTTTTTT. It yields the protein CASSLGGNEKLFF.